This T cell receptor (beta chain) was observed in a study of OX40 agonist ivuxolimab in advanced cancers. For the study at large: Given to patients was ivuxolimab, an agonistic anti-OX40 (CD134) antibody. Findings of the study overall: At doses 0.1 to 3.0 mg/kg, CD4+ and CD8+ clones expanded. Among some nonresponders, normalized T-cell clonal expansion was also low.

Blood draws occurred at baseline, cycle 4 day 1, and cycle 7 day 1. V trimming: 4 bases; J trimming: 2 bases; junction bases outside the gene matches: 2. CDR3 length: 14 residues. Germline loops: CDR1 SGHRS, CDR2 YFSETQ. As regards this clone: The antigen is unknown.

Clones were sequenced by immunoSEQ multiplex PCR, and TCRdb holds only the in-frame ones, with some missing. The data contain 70,000 to 90,000 clones, approximately 90% of them singletons. The sequences come from CD4+ or CD8+ T cells sorted from blood, collected in a trial of the OX40 agonist ivuxolimab. This TCR came from an adult with an advanced solid tumor such as melanoma, head and neck, liver or kidney cancer. The V and J genes are TRBV5-1 and TRBJ2-5; 10 bases are shared with TRBD2. The CDR3 sequence is CASSRTSGQETQYF. The CDR3 DNA sequence: TGCGCCAGCAGCCGGACTAGCGGACAAGAGACCCAGTACTTC. The variable domain in full, completed from reference TRBV5-1 and TRBJ2-5, reads KAGVTQTPRYLIKTRGQQVTLSCSPISGHRSVSWYQQTPGQGLQFLFEYFSETQRNKGNFPGRFSGRQFSNSRSEMNVSTLELGDSALYLCASSRTSGQETQYFGPGTRLLVL.